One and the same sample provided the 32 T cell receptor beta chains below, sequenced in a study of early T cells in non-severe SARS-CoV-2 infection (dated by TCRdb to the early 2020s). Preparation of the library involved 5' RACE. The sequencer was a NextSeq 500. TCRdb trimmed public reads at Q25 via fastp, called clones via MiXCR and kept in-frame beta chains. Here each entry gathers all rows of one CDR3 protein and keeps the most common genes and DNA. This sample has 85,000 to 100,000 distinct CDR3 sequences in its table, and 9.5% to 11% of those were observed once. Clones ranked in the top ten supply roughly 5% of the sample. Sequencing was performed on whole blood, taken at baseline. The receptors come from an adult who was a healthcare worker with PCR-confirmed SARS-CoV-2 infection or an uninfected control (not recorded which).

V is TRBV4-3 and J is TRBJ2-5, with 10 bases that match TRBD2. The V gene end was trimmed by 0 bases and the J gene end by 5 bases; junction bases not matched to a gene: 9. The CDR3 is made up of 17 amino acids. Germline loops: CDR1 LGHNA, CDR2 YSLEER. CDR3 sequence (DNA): TGCGCCAGCAGCCAAGAAGGGCTAGCGGGAGAAGGGGAGACCCAGTACTTC. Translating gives CASSQEGLAGEGETQYF.

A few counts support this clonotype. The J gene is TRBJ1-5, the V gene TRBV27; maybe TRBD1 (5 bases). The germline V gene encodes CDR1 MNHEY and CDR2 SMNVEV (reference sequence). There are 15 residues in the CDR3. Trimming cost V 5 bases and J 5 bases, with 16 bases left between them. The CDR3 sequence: CASSPSGSQHQPQHF. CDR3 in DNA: TGTGCCAGCAGTCCGTCAGGGAGCCAGCATCAGCCCCAGCATTTT.

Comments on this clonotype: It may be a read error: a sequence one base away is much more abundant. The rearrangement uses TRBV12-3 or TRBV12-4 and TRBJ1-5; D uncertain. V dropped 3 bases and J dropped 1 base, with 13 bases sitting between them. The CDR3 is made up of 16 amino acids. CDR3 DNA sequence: TGTGCCAGCAGTTTGACAAGGGTTGGGAGCAATCAGCCCCAGCATTTT. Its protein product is CASSLTRVGSNQPQHF.

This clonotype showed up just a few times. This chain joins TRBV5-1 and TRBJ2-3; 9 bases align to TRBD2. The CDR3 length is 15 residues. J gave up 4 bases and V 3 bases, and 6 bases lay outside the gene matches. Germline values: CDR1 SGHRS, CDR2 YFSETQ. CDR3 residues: CASSSSGGGADTQYF. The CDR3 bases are TGCGCCAGCAGCTCCTCTGGCGGGGGGGCAGATACGCAGTATTTT.

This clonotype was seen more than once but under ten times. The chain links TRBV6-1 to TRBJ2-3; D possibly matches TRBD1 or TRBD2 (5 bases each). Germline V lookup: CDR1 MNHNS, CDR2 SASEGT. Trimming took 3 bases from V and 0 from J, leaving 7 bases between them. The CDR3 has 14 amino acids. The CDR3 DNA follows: TGTGCCAGCAGTGATGGGGACAGCACAGATACGCAGTATTTT. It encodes CASSDGDSTDTQYF.

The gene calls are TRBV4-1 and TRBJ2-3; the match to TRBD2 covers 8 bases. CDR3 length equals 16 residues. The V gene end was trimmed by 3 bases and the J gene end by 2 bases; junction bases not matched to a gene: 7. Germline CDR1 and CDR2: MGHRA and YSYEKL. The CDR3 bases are TGCGCCAGCAGCCAGTTACTAGCGGAGCCCACAGATACGCAGTATTTT. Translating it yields CASSQLLAEPTDTQYF.

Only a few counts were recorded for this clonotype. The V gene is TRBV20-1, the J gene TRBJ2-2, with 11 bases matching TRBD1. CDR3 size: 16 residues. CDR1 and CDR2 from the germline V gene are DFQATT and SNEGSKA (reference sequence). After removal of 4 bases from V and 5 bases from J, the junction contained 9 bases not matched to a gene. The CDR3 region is CSANGQGAGITGELFF. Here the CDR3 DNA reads TGCAGTGCTAATGGACAGGGGGCGGGAATAACCGGGGAGCTGTTTTTT.

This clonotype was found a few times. This CDR3 reads CASSYEWQETQYF. CDR3 DNA sequence: TGTGCCAGCAGCTACGAGTGGCAAGAGACCCAGTACTTC. This chain joins TRBV6-6 and TRBJ2-5, with D uncertain. This CDR3 comprises 13 residues. Germline V gene sequence: CDR1 MNHNY, CDR2 SVGAGI (reference sequence). The V gene lost 6 bases and the J gene lost 2 bases, with 10 bases spanning the gap.

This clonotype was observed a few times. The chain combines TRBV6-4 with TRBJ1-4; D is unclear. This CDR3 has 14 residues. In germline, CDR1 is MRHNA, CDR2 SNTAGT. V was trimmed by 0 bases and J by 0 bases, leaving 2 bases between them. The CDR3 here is CASSDSATNEKLFF. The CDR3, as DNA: TGTGCCAGCAGTGACTCTGCAACTAATGAAAAACTGTTTTTT.

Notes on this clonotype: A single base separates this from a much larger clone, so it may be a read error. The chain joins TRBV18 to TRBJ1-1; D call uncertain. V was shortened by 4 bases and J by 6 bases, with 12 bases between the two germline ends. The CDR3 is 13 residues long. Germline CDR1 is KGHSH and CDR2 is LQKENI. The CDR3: CASSLIHPPEAFF. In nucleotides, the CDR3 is TGTGCCAGCTCACTGATCCATCCTCCTGAAGCTTTCTTT.

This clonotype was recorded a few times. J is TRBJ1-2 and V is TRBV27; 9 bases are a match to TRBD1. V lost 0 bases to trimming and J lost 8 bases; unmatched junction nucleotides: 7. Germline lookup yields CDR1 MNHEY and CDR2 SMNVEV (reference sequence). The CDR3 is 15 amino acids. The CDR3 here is CASSLSRDRVFGYTF. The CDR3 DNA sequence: TGTGCCAGCAGTTTATCCCGGGACAGGGTCTTCGGCTACACCTTC.

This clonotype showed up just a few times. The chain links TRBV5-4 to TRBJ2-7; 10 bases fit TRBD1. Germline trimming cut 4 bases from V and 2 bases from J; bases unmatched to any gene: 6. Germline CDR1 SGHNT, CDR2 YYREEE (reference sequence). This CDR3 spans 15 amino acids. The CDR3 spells CASSLGTGAAYEQYF. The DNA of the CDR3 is TGTGCCAGCAGCCTTGGGACAGGGGCAGCCTACGAGCAGTACTTC.

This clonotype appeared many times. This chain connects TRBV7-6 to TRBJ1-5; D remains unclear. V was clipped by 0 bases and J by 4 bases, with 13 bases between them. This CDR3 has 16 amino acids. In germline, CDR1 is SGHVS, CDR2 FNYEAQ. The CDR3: CASSLAASFLNQPQHF. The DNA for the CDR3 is TGTGCCAGCAGCTTAGCGGCCAGCTTTTTGAATCAGCCCCAGCATTTT.

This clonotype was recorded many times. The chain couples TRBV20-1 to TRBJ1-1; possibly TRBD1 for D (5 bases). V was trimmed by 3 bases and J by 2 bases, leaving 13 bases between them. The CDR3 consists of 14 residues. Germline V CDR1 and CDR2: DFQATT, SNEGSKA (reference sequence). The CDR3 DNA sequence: TGCAGTGCTAGGCTCACCCAGGGAAACACTGAAGCTTTCTTT. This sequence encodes CSARLTQGNTEAFF.

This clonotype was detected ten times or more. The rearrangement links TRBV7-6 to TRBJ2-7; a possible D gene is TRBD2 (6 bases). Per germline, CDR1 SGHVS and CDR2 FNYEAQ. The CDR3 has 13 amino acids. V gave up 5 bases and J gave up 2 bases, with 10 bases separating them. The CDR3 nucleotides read TGTGCCAGCAGCGATCCGGGGGCCTACGAGCAGTACTTC. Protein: CASSDPGAYEQYF.

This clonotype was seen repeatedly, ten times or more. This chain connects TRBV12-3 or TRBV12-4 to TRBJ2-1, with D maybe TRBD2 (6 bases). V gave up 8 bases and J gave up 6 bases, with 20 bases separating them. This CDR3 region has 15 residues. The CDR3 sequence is CASRGGRRGFNEQFF. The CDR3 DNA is TGTGCCAGCCGTGGAGGGAGACGCGGCTTCAATGAGCAGTTCTTC.

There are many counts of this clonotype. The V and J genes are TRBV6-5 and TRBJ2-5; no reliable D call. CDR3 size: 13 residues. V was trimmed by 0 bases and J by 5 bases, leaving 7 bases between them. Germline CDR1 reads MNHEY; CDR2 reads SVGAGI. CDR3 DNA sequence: TGTGCCAGCAGTTACTCTGATAAGGAGACCCAGTACTTC. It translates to CASSYSDKETQYF.

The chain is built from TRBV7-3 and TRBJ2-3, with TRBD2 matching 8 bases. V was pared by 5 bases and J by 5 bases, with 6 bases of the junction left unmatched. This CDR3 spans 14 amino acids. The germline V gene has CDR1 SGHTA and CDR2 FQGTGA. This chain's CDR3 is CASSQTSDQDTQYF. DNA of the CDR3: TGTGCCAGCAGCCAGACTAGCGATCAAGATACGCAGTATTTT.

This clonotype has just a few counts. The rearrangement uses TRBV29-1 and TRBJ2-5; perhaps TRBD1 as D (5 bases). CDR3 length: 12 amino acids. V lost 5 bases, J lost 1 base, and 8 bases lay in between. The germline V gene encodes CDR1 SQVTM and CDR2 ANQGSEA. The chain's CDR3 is CSVRTSQETQYF. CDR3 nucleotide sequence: TGCAGCGTTCGGACATCCCAAGAGACCCAGTACTTC.

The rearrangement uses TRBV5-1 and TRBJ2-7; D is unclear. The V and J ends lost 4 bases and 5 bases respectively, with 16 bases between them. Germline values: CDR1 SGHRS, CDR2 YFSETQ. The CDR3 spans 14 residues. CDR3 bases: TGCGCCAGCAGCACAAACCTATCGCCCGACGAGCAGTACTTC. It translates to CASSTNLSPDEQYF.

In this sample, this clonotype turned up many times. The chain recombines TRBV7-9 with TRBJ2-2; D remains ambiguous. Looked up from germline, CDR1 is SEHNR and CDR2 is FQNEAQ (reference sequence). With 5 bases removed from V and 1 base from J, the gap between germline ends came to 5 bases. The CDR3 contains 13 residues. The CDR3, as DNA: TGTGCCAGCAGCCGTAGGAACACCGGGGAGCTGTTTTTT. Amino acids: CASSRRNTGELFF.

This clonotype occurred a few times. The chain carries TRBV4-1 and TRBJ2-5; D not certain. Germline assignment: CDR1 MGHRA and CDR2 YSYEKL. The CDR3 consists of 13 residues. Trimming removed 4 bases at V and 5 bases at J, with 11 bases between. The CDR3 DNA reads TGCGCCAGCAGCCGTATGGTGGCGGAGACCCAGTACTTC. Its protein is CASSRMVAETQYF.

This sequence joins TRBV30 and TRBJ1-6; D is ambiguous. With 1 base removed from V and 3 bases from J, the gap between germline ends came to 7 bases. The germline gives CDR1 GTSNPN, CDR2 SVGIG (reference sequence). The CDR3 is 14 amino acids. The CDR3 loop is CAWSAAGYNSPLHF. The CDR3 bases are TGTGCCTGGAGTGCGGCGGGCTATAATTCACCCCTCCACTTT.

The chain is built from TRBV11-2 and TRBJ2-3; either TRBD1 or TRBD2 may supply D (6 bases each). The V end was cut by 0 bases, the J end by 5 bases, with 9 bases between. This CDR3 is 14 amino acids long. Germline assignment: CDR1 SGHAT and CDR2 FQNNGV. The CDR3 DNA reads TGTGCCAGCAGCTTAGAAGGAGGGGGAGATACGCAGTATTTT. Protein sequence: CASSLEGGGDTQYF.

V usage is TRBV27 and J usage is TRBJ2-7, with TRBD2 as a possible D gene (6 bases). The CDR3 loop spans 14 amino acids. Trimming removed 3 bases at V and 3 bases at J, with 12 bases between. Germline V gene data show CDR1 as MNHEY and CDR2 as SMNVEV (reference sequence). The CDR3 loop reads CASSFRGLHYEQYF. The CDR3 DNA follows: TGTGCCAGCAGTTTCCGGGGACTGCACTACGAGCAGTACTTC.

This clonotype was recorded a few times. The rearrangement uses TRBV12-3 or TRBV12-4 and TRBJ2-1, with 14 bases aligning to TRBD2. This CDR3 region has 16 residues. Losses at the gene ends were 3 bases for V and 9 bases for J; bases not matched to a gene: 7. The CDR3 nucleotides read TGTGCCAGCAGTTTTGGGGGACTAGCGGGAGCCACTGAGCAGTTCTTC. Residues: CASSFGGLAGATEQFF.

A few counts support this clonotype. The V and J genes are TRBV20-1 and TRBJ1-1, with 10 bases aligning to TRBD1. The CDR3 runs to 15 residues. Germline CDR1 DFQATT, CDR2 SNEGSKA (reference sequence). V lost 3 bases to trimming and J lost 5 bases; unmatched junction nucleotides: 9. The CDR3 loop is CSASDMGTGVTEAFF. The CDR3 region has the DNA TGCAGTGCTAGCGATATGGGGACAGGGGTTACTGAAGCTTTCTTT.

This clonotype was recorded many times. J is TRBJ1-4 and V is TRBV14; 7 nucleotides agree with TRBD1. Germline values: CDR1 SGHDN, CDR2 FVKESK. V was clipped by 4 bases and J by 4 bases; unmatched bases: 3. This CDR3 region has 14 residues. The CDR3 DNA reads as TGTGCCAGCAGCCGAGGGACAGATAATGAAAAACTGTTTTTT. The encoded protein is CASSRGTDNEKLFF.

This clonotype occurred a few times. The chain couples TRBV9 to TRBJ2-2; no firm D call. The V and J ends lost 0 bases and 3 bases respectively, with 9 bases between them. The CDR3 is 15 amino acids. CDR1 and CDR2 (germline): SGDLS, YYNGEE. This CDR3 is CASSVVDGHTGELFF. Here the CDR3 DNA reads TGTGCCAGCAGCGTAGTGGACGGTCACACCGGGGAGCTGTTTTTT.

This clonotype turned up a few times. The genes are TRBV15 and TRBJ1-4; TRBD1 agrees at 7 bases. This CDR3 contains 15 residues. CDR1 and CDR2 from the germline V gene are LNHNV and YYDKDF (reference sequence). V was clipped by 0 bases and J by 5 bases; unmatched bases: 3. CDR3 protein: CATSREGTVNEKLFF. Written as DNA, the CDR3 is TGTGCCACCAGCAGAGAGGGGACAGTCAATGAAAAACTGTTTTTT.

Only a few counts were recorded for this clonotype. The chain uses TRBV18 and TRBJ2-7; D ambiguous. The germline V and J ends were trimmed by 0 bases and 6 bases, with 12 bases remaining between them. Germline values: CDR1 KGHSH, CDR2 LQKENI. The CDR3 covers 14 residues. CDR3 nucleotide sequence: TGTGCCAGCTCACCACCGTGGGGTAGCACCGAGCAGTACTTC. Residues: CASSPPWGSTEQYF.

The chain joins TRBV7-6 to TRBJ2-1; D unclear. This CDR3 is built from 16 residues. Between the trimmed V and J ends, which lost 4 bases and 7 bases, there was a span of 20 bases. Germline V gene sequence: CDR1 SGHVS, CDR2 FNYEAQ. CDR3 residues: CASSSPRAVPPNEQFF. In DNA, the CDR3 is TGTGCCAGCAGCTCCCCCCGGGCCGTCCCACCGAATGAGCAGTTCTTC.